One and the same sample provided the 18 T cell receptor beta chains below, sequenced in a study of T cells expressing NK-cell markers. With the 5' RACE reads reprocessed, TCRdb shows one record per CDR3 protein and no DNA. This sample's table has roughly 150,000 distinct CDR3 sequences. Sequences were obtained from blood T cells: a sorted CD56 or NKG2C T cell subset, CD4+ or CD8+ T cells, or bulk PBMC T cells (not recorded which). Every receptor here comes from a man between 18 and 69 years old in good health.

J is TRBJ2-4 and V is TRBV20-1; checking the TCRdb D call of TRBD2 is not possible without DNA. The CDR3 extends over 17 amino acids. From germline, CDR1 is DFQATT and CDR2 SNEGSKA (reference sequence). The CDR3 sequence is CSALLAGGPFPKNIQYF.

This rearrangement joins TRBV19 to TRBJ2-1. Germline V gene sequence: CDR1 LNHDA, CDR2 SQIVND (reference sequence). This CDR3 contains 14 residues. The CDR3 protein is CASSGEPSYNEQFF.

V gene TRBV2 combines with J gene TRBJ1-5. The germline V gene has CDR1 SNHLY and CDR2 FYNNEI. The CDR3 spans 14 residues. The CDR3 sequence: CASRDPGPKQPQHF.

The chain employs TRBV5-1 and TRBJ2-7; TCRdb gives TRBD2 as the D gene, but with no DNA this cannot be confirmed. The CDR3 totals 13 residues. Germline V gives CDR1 SGHRS, CDR2 YFSETQ. CDR3 amino acids: CASSFDLRTAQYF.

The chain links TRBV6-4 to TRBJ2-2. This CDR3 spans 13 amino acids. CDR1 and CDR2 from the germline V gene are MRHNA and SNTAGT. CDR3 sequence: CASSDKNTGELFF.

The chain links TRBV5-4 to TRBJ2-3. The CDR3 is 15 residues long. Germline V gives CDR1 SGHNT, CDR2 YYREEE (reference sequence). CDR3 sequence reads: CASSLSIASTDTQYF.

Here the CDR3 reads CASSLEDPNSPLHF. The chain employs TRBV7-3 and TRBJ1-6. CDR1 and CDR2 from the germline V gene are SGHTA and FQGTGA. The CDR3 covers 14 residues.

This chain uses TRBV20-1 with TRBJ2-7; TCRdb's D call, TRBD1, is unchecked because there is no DNA. Germline loops: CDR1 DFQATT, CDR2 SNEGSKA (reference sequence). The CDR3 totals 13 residues. This CDR3 is CSARPLDRGEQYF.

The chain combines TRBV24-1 with TRBJ1-1; the D gene TCRdb calls, TRBD1, cannot be checked with no DNA. From germline, CDR1 is KGHDR and CDR2 SFDVKD. The CDR3 is 13 residues long. CDR3: CATTAGQFTEAFF.

The V and J genes are TRBV12-3 or TRBV12-4 and TRBJ2-5. This CDR3 comprises 14 residues. The CDR3 protein is CASSLTSIQETQYF.

The chain is built from TRBV15 and TRBJ1-2; as DNA is missing, the TRBD1 call by TCRdb cannot be tested. This CDR3 is built from 14 residues. CDR1 is LNHNV, CDR2 YYDKDF, per germline (reference sequence). The CDR3 here is CATSRDRVMDGYTF. Full variable domain (rest looked up from reference TRBV15 and TRBJ1-2): DAMVIQNPRYQVTQFGKPVTLSCSQTLNHNVMYWYQQKSSQAPKLLFHYYDKDFNNEADTPDNFQSRRPNTSFCFLDIRSPGLGDTAMYLCATSRDRVMDGYTFGSGTRLTVV.

V usage is TRBV28 and J usage is TRBJ2-5; as DNA is missing, the TRBD2 call by TCRdb cannot be tested. The V gene's germline CDR1 is MDHEN and CDR2 SYDVKM. There are 14 residues in the CDR3. CDR3 loop: CASSLGSLGETQYF.

The chain is built from TRBV21-1 and TRBJ2-3; the D call from TCRdb, TRBD2, cannot be confirmed without DNA. TRBV21-1 is designated a pseudogene. CDR3 length: 18 residues. The CDR3 protein is CASSKGLAGGTSTDTQYF.

The rearrangement joins TRBV4-1 to TRBJ2-7. The germline V gene has CDR1 MGHRA and CDR2 YSYEKL. The CDR3 is 15 residues long. The CDR3 sequence: CASSQGEGGSYEQYF.

V is TRBV6-1 and J is TRBJ1-2; TCRdb's D call, TRBD1, is unchecked because there is no DNA. This CDR3 comprises 12 residues. The germline CDR1 and CDR2 sequences are MNHNS and SASEGT. The CDR3: CASRQQGTGYTF.

This sequence joins TRBV28 and TRBJ2-7; TCRdb picks TRBD2, but there is no DNA to check that call. The CDR3 covers 14 residues. Germline CDR1 and CDR2: MDHEN and SYDVKM. CDR3 sequence: CATLGRRLSYEQYF. Combining the CDR3 with reference TRBV28 and TRBJ2-7 gives the whole variable domain DVKVTQSSRYLVKRTGEKVFLECVQDMDHENMFWYRQDPGLGLRLIYFSYDVKMKEKGDIPEGYSVSREKKERFSLILESASTNQTSMYLCATLGRRLSYEQYFGPGTRLTVT.

The V gene is TRBV20-1, the J gene TRBJ1-2; checking the TCRdb D call of TRBD1 is not possible without DNA. The V gene's germline CDR1 is DFQATT and CDR2 SNEGSKA (reference sequence). This CDR3 is 13 amino acids long. CDR3 sequence: CSARPAGKGGYTF.

The chain couples TRBV29-1 to TRBJ2-7; with no DNA, the TCRdb D assignment of TRBD1 cannot be verified. This CDR3 has 14 residues. Germline CDR1 is SQVTM and CDR2 is ANQGSEA. This CDR3 is CSVKDRGTLSEQYF.